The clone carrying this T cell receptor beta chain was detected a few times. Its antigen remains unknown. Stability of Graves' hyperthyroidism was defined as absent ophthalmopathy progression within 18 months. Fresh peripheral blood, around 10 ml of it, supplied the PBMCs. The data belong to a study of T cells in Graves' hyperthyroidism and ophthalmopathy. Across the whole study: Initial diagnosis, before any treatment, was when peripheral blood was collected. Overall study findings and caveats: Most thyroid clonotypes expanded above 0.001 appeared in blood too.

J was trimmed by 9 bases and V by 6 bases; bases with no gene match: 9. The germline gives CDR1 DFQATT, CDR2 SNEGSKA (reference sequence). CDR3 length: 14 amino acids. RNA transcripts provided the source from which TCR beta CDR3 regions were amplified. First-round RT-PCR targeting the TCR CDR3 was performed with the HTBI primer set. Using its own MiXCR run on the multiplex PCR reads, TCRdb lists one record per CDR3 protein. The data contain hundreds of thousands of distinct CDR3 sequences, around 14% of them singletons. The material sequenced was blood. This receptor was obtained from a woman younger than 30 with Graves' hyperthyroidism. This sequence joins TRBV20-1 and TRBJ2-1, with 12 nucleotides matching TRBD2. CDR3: CSAFPGLAGLEQFF. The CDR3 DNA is TGCAGTGCCTTCCCGGGACTAGCGGGTCTTGAGCAGTTCTTC.